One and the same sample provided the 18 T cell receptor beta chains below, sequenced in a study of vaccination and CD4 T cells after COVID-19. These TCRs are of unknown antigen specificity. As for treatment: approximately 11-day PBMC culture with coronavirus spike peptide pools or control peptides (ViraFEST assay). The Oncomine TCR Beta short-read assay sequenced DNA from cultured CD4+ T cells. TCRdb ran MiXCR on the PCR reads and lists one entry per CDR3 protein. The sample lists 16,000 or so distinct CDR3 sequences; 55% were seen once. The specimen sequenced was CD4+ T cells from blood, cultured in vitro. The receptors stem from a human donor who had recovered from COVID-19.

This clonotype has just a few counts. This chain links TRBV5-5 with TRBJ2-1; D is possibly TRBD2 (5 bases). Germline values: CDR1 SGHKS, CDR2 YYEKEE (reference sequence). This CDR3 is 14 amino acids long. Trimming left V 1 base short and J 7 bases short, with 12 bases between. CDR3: CASSLPSGSNEQFF. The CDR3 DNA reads TGTGCCAGCAGCTTGCCGAGCGGCTCTAATGAGCAGTTCTTC.

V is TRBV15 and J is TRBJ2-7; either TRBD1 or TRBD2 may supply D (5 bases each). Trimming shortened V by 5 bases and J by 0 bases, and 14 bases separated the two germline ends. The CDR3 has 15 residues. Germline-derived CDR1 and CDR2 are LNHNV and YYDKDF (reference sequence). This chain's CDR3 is CATSARGQSSYEQYF. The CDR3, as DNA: TGTGCCACCAGCGCTCGGGGCCAGAGCTCCTACGAGCAGTACTTC.

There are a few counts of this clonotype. The CDR3, as DNA: TGCAGTGCGCGAAAGGGGGCCGGGGGTAGGGGCTACACCTTC. Its translation: CSARKGAGGRGYTF. This sequence joins TRBV20-1 and TRBJ1-2; 7 positions agree with TRBD1. This CDR3 region has 14 residues. Looked up from germline, CDR1 is DFQATT and CDR2 is SNEGSKA (reference sequence). Losses at the gene ends were 6 bases for V and 8 bases for J; bases not matched to a gene: 15.

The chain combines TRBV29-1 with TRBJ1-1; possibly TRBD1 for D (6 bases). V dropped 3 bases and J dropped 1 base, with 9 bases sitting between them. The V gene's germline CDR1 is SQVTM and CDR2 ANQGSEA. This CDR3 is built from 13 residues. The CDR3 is CSVELQGNTEAFF. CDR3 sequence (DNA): TGCAGCGTTGAGCTACAGGGGAACACTGAAGCTTTCTTT.

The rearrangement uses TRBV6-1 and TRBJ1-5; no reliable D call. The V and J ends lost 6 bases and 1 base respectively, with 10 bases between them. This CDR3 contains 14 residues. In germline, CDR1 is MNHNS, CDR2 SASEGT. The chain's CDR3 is CASRPQVSNQPQHF. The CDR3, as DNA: TGTGCCAGCAGGCCCCAGGTCAGCAATCAGCCCCAGCATTTT.

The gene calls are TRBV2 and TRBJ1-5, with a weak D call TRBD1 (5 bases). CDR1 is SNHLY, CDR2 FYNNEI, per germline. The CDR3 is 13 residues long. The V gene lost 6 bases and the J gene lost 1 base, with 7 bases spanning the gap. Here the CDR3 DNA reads TGTGCCAGCAGGGGGACCAGCAATCAGCCCCAGCATTTT. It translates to CASRGTSNQPQHF. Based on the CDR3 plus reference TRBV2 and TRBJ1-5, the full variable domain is EPEVTQTPSHQVTQMGQEVILRCVPISNHLYFYWYRQILGQKVEFLVSFYNNEISEKSEIFDDQFSVERPDGSNFTLKIRSTKLEDSAMYFCASRGTSNQPQHFGDGTRLSIL.

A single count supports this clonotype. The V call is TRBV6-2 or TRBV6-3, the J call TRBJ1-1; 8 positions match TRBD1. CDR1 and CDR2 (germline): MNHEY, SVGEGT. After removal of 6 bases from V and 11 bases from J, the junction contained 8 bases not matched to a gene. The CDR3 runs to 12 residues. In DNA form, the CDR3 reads TGTGCCAGCAGACAAAGACAGGGGACGGCTTTCTTT. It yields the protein CASRQRQGTAFF.

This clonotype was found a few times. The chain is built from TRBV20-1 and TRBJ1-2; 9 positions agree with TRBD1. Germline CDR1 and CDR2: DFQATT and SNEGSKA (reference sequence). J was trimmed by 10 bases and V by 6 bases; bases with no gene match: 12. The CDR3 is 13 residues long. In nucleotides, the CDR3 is TGCAGTGCGAAACCCGGGACAGGGCAAGACTACACCTTC. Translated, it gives CSAKPGTGQDYTF.

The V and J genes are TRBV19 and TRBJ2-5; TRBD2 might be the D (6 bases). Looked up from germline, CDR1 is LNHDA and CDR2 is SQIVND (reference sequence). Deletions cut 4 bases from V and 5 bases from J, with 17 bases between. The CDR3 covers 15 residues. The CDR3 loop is CASSTTGTARETQYF. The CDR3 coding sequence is TGTGCCAGTAGTACCACCGGGACTGCTCGCGAGACCCAGTACTTC. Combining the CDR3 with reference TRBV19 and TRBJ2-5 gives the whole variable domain DGGITQSPKYLFRKEGQNVTLSCEQNLNHDAMYWYRQDPGQGLRLIYYSQIVNDFQKGDIAEGYSVSREKKESFPLTVTSAQKNPTAFYLCASSTTGTARETQYFGPGTRLLVL.

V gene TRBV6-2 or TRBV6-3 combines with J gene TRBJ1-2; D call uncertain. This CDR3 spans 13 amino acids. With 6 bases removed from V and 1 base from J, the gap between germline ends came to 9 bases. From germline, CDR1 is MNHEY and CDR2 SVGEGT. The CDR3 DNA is TGTGCCAGCAGAGTACCGAGTAACTATGGCTACACCTTC. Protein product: CASRVPSNYGYTF.

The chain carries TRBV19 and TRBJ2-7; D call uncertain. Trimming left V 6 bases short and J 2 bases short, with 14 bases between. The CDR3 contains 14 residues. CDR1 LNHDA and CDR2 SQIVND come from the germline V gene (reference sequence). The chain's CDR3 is CASSLEPTTYEQYF. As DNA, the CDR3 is TGTGCCAGTAGCCTAGAACCCACCACCTACGAGCAGTACTTC.

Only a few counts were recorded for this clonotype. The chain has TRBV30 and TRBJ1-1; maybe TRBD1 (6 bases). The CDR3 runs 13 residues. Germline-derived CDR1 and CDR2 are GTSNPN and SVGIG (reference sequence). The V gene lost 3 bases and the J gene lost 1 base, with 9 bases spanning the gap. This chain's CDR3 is CAWRRQENTEAFF. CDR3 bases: TGTGCCTGGAGACGACAGGAGAACACTGAAGCTTTCTTT.

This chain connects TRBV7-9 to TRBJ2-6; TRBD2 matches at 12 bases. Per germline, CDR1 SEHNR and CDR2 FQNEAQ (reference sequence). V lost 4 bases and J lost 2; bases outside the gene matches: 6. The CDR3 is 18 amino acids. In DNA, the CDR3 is TGTGCCAGCAGCTCGCTAGCGGGAGGGATGGCTGGGGCCAACGTCCTGACTTTC. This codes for CASSSLAGGMAGANVLTF. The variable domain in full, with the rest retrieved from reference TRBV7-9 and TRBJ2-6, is DTGVSQNPRHKITKRGQNVTFRCDPISEHNRLYWYRQTLGQGPEFLTYFQNEAQLEKSRLLSDRFSAERPKGSFSTLEIQRTEQGDSAMYLCASSSLAGGMAGANVLTFGAGSRLTVL.

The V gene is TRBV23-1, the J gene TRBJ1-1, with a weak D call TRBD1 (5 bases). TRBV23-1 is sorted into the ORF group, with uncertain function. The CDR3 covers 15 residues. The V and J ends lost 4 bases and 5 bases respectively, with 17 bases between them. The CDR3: CASSRPMEGWTEAFF. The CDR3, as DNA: TGCGCCAGCAGTCGACCAATGGAGGGGTGGACTGAAGCTTTCTTT.

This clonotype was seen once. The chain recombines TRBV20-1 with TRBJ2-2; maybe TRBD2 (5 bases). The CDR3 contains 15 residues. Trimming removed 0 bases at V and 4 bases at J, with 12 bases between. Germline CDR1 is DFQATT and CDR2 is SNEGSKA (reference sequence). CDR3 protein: CSARDPLASTGELFF. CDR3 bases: TGCAGTGCTAGAGACCCATTAGCGAGCACCGGGGAGCTGTTTTTT.

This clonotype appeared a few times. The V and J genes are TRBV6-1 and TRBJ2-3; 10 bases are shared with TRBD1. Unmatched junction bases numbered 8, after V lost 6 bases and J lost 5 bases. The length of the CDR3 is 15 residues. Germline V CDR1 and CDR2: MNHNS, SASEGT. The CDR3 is CASRPRDRGIDTQYF. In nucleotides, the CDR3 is TGTGCCAGCAGACCCCGGGACAGGGGAATAGATACGCAGTATTTT.

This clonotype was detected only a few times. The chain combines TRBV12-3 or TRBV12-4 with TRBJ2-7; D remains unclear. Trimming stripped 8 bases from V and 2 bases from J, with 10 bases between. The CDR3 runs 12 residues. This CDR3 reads CASSDGPYEQYF. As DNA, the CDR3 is TGTGCCAGCTCGGACGGGCCCTACGAGCAGTACTTC.

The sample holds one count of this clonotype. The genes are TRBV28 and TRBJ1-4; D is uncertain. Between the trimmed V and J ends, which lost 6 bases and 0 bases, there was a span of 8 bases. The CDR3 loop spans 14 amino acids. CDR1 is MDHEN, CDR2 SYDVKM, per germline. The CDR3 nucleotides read TGTGCCAGCAGGTCCGGGGCAACTAATGAAAAACTGTTTTTT. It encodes CASRSGATNEKLFF.